The sequence of this TCR beta chain was determined in a study of post-analysis software for immune sequencing data. Across the study: Secondary progressive, relapsing-remitting and progressive-relapsing multiple sclerosis were among the included disease courses. Study-wide results and limits: Patients had higher frequencies than controls of roughly five TRBV segments, including TRBV5-6, TRBV5-1 and TRBV20-1. By F measure, strong co-clustering occurred among samples prepared in the same batch. Relative to controls, patients with multiple sclerosis showed significantly lower normalized Chao1 diversity.

As regards this clonotype: The target antigen is unknown.

The CDR3 totals 15 residues. Per germline, CDR1 SGHRS and CDR2 YFSETQ. V was cut by 2 bases and J by 4 bases, with 16 bases left in between. Prepared libraries of TCR beta cDNA carried unique molecular identifiers. MiXCR was run by TCRdb on the PCR reads, yielding one entry per CDR3 protein. The top ten hold roughly 12% of the sample, which has hundreds of thousands of distinct CDR3 sequences, 59% seen once. The clonotype comes from a girl aged 2 to 10 with multiple sclerosis. Sequencing input: blood. The V and J genes are TRBV5-1 and TRBJ2-7; D may be TRBD1 or TRBD2 (6 bases each). The CDR3: CASSFTDGGPYEQYF. The CDR3 region has the DNA TGCGCCAGCAGCTTTACGGACGGGGGCCCGTACGAGCAGTACTTC.